This TCR beta chain was sequenced during a study of tumor and adjacent non-tumor tissue in lung cancer. Study-level information: There were roughly 11 adenocarcinoma, a couple of squamous cell carcinoma and 1 small cell lung cancer cases.

The study's findings and limits: TCR diversity was significantly greater in tumor than normal lung tissue.

The library came from three nested PCR rounds adapted from ARM-PCR protocols. TCRdb fed the multiplex PCR reads into MiXCR, producing one record per CDR3 protein. The sample has more than 90,000 distinct CDR3 sequences, less than 80% seen once. The template was RNA from unsorted bulk tissue. Newly diagnosed lung cancer patients had thoracic surgery in China, August–November 2014, without prior chemotherapy. The germline V gene encodes CDR1 MDHEN and CDR2 SYDVKM. The CDR3 has 14 residues. As to this clonotype: Its target is not known. A much larger clone lies one base from this, so it may be a read error.

The specimen sequenced was lung tumor tissue. The chain has TRBV28 and TRBJ2-1; 9 nucleotides agree with TRBD2. This TCR was sampled from a man in his sixties with non-small cell lung cancer. The CDR3, as DNA: TGTGTCAGCAGTTTAGCGGGAGTTATTGATGAGCAGTTCTTC. Translated, it gives CVSSLAGVIDEQFF. The full variable domain, completed using reference TRBV28 and TRBJ2-1, is DVKVTQSSRYLVKRTGEKVFLECVQDMDHENMFWYRQDPGLGLRLIYFSYDVKMKEKGDIPEGYSVSREKKERFSLILESASTNQTSMYLCVSSLAGVIDEQFFGPGTRLTVL.